This T cell receptor (beta chain) is drawn from a study of T cell repertoires in cytomegalovirus infection. Study-level information: Used in the study were CMV epitopes, some recently identified and HLA-C-restricted, others well-studied and HLA-B-restricted.

This clonotype was picked up a small number of times. Its antigen remains unidentified. Trimming pared 0 bases from V and 6 bases from J, leaving 7 bases between. Looked up from germline, CDR1 is SGHTA and CDR2 is FQGNSA. The CDR3 runs to 13 residues. TCRdb re-called the reads through MiXCR, storing one row per CDR3 protein. The sample has some 500,000 distinct CDR3 sequences, roughly a third seen once; the top ten hold about a sixth. Notes on the study in general: Adding up the frequency of public TCR beta families identified people who carried CMV plus the relevant HLA. The ex vivo response was dominated by HLA-C-restricted CMV-specific TCR beta clonotypes.

The sequences come from cultured PBMCs, collected from culture after CMV antigen stimulation. The receptor was derived from a human donor in good health (CMV status not recorded). Some clones in this sample may be carry-over from other donors' samples. The gene calls are TRBV7-2 and TRBJ2-3, with D unresolved. DNA for the CDR3: TGTGCCAGCAGCTTAGCGACCGGGGATACGCAGTATTTT. It specifies CASSLATGDTQYF.